Below are 3 T cell receptor beta chains sequenced from a single sample in a study of cytotoxic CD8 clonotypes in ibrutinib-treated CLL. This table comes from immunoSEQ multiplex PCR, and its TCRdb copy is limited to in-frame clones, with some not included. The table has nearly 85,000 clones, roughly 80% seen once; the top ten hold nearly 5%. Sequenced material: PBMCs, taken after 12 months of ibrutinib treatment. The receptors originated from a human donor with chronic lymphocytic leukemia.

The V gene is TRBV13, the J gene TRBJ2-6; 8 nucleotides line up with TRBD1. From germline, CDR1 is PRHDT and CDR2 FYEKMQ (reference sequence). The CDR3 sequence is 18 residues long. V gave up 4 bases and J gave up 0 bases; unmatched junction bases: 8. CDR3 in amino acids: CASSSLRDRHSGANVLTF. CDR3 nucleotide sequence: TGTGCCAGCAGCTCACTACGGGACAGGCACTCTGGGGCCAACGTCCTGACTTTC.

The gene calls are TRBV16 and TRBJ2-1; D not resolved. The CDR3 totals 13 residues. With 1 base removed from V and 7 bases from J, the gap between germline ends came to 8 bases. Looked up from germline, CDR1 is KGHSY and CDR2 is FQNENV. The CDR3 is CASSQWVANEQFF. The DNA for the CDR3 is TGTGCCAGCAGCCAATGGGTGGCGAATGAGCAGTTCTTC.

Ten or more counts support this clone. DNA for the CDR3: TGTGCCAGCTCACCAGGGACAGGGTTTGTTCAGCCCCAGCATTTT. It specifies CASSPGTGFVQPQHF. The chain combines TRBV18 with TRBJ1-5; TRBD1 agrees at 9 bases. V shed 2 bases, J shed 6 bases, and the junction held 5 bases outside the gene matches. This CDR3 region has 15 residues. Germline CDR1 and CDR2: KGHSH and LQKENI.